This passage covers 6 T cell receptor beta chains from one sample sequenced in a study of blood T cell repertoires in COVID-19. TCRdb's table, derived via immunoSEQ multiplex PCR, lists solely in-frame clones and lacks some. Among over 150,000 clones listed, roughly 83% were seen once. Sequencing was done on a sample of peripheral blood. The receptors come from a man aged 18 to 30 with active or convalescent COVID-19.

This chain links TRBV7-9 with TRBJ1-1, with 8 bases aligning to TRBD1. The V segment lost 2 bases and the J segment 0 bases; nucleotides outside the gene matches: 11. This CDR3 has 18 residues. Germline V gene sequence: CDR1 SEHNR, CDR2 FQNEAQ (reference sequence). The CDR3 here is CASSLRGSTGGVNTEAFF. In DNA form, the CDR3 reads TGTGCCAGCAGCTTAAGAGGATCCACAGGGGGTGTGAACACTGAAGCTTTCTTT.

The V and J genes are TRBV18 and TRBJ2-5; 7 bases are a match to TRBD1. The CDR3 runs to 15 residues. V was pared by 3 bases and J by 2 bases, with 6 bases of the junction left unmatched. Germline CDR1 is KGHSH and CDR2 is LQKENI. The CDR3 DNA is TGTGCCAGCTCACCGAACACAGGGGAACAAGAGACCCAGTACTTC. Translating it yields CASSPNTGEQETQYF.

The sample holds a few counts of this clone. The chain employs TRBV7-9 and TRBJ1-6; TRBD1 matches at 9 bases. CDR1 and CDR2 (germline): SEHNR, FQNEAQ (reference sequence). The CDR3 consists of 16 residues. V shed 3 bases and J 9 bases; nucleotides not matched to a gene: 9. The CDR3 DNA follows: TGTGCCAGCAGCTTCATCCGAGGGACAGGGAGTTCACCCCTCCACTTT. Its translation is CASSFIRGTGSSPLHF.

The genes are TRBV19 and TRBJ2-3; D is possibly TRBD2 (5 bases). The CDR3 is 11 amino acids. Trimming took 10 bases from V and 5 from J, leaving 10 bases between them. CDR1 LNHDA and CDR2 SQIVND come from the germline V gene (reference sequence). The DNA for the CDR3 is TGTGCCACCAGAGGGCGAGATACGCAGTATTTT. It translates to CATRGRDTQYF.

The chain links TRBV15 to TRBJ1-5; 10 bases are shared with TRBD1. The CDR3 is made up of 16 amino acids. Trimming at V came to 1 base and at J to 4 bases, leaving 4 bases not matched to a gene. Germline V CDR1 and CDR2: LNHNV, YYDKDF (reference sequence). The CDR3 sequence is CATSRGGQGRNQPQHF. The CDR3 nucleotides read TGTGCCACCAGCAGAGGGGGACAGGGGCGTAATCAGCCCCAGCATTTT.

DNA of the CDR3: TGCGCCAGCAGCCAATATGGCGGAAAAGAGACCCAGTACTTC. Translating gives CASSQYGGKETQYF. The V and J genes are TRBV4-3 and TRBJ2-5; D gene ambiguous. The germline CDR1 and CDR2 sequences are LGHNA and YSLEER. The CDR3 has 14 residues. The V end was cut by 2 bases, the J end by 3 bases, with 10 bases between.